These T cell receptor beta chains were read from a single sample in a study of T cells after posttransplantation cyclophosphamide. Sequencing used immunoSEQ multiplex PCR; TCRdb keeps in-frame clones, though not all of them. The specimen gives 25,000 to 35,000 clones without singletons; the ten biggest hold about 4.3%. Sequencing used PBMCs. The source is a woman in her thirties in good health and a related stem cell transplant donor. Each CDR3 is given with its conserved first and last residue. A D gene is named only where the DNA matches it firmly. Only part of the rows carry a size: once, few, many, or a class if the clone is expanded.

cdr3_length	d_call	v_call	j_call	clone_size	cdr3_nt	cdr3_aa
13	.	TRBV10-3	TRBJ1-2	many	TGTGCCATCAGTGAGTCTCTGGGCCGGGGCTACACCTTC	CAISESLGRGYTF
15	.	TRBV9	TRBJ1-4	many	TGTGCCAGCAGCGTGGCAGGGTCAACTAATGAAAAACTGTTTTTT	CASSVAGSTNEKLFF
15	.	TRBV4-3	TRBJ1-4	many	TGCGCCAGCAGCCAACTAACAGCAACTAATGAAAAACTGTTTTTT	CASSQLTATNEKLFF
15	TRBD1	TRBV11-3	TRBJ2-1	many	TGTGCCAGCAGCTTACGCAGGGGGAAATACAATGAGCAGTTCTTC	CASSLRRGKYNEQFF
15	.	TRBV18	TRBJ2-5	few	TGTGCCAGCTCACGGTTTCAGCGGCCCGTGGGGACCCAGTACTTC	CASSRFQRPVGTQYF
11	.	TRBV2	TRBJ1-1	many	TGTGCCAGCAGTGAAAAACTCGAAGCTTTCTTT	CASSEKLEAFF
15	TRBD1	TRBV7-9	TRBJ2-7	many	TGTGCCAGCAGCTCCGGGACAGGGATATCCTACGAGCAGTACTTC	CASSSGTGISYEQYF
13	TRBD1	TRBV6-2/TRBV6-3	TRBJ1-5	many	TGTGCCAGCACCCTTGGACAGGGCCAGCCCCAGCATTTT	CASTLGQGQPQHF
16	.	TRBV4-1	TRBJ2-2	many	TGCGCCAGCAGCCAAGATGGCCATCAGAACACCGGGGAGCTGTTTTTT	CASSQDGHQNTGELFF
15	TRBD1	TRBV6-2/TRBV6-3	TRBJ1-2	few	TGTGCCAGCAGCACGAAACGGACAGGGAACTATGGCTACACCTTC	CASSTKRTGNYGYTF
12	.	TRBV6-1	TRBJ1-1	many	TGTGCCAGCAATCGAGCTGGCACTGAAGCTTTCTTT	CASNRAGTEAFF
17	.	TRBV15	TRBJ2-7	.	TGTGCCACCAGCAGAGAAGGGGCCAGGGGTTCAGCCTACGAGCAGTACTTC	CATSREGARGSAYEQYF
13	.	TRBV7-9	TRBJ1-2	many	TGTGCCAGCAGCTTAGATTCCACACATGGCTACACCTTC	CASSLDSTHGYTF
15	TRBD1	TRBV18	TRBJ1-4	many	TGTGCCAGCTCCCAGACAGGGTCAACTAATGAAAAACTGTTTTTT	CASSQTGSTNEKLFF
14	TRBD1	TRBV5-6	TRBJ1-2	few	TGTGCCAGCAGCTTGAGGCAGGGGGACTATGGCTACACCTTC	CASSLRQGDYGYTF
15	TRBD1	TRBV7-2	TRBJ2-3	few	TGTGCCAGCAGCCCAGGGGGTGGGTTACGAGATACGCAGTATTTT	CASSPGGGLRDTQYF
15	.	TRBV7-2	TRBJ2-2	many	TGTGCCAGCAGCTACATGACAGCGAACACCGGGGAGCTGTTTTTT	CASSYMTANTGELFF
15	.	TRBV5-5	TRBJ1-6	many	TGTGCCAGCAGCCAAGGGAGTGGGGGGAATTCACCCCTCCACTTT	CASSQGSGGNSPLHF
15	TRBD1	TRBV9	TRBJ2-5	.	TGTGCCAGCAGCGGCTCCGGGACAGGGAGCGAGACCCAGTACTTC	CASSGSGTGSETQYF
12	.	TRBV11-2	TRBJ2-1	many	TGTGCCAGCAGCTTAGTTGAAGGTGGTCTGTTCTTC	CASSLVEGGLFF
16	.	TRBV6-2/TRBV6-3	TRBJ2-4	many	TGTGCCAGCAGTGATTACAGGGACCTAGCCAAAAACATTCAGTACTTC	CASSDYRDLAKNIQYF
13	.	TRBV30	TRBJ2-7	.	TGTGCCTGGAGGCTCTCAGGGAACTACGAGCAGTACTTC	CAWRLSGNYEQYF
13	.	TRBV5-1	TRBJ1-1	many	TGCGCCAGCAGCTATAGATTGAACACTGAAGCTTTCTTT	CASSYRLNTEAFF
12	.	TRBV7-2	TRBJ1-4	.	TGTGCCAGCAGCTTAGTCACCCAGAAACTGTTTTTT	CASSLVTQKLFF
15	TRBD1	TRBV9	TRBJ1-1	.	TGTGCCAGCAGCTCAGGGGGTAATGTGAACACTGAAGCTTTCTTT	CASSSGGNVNTEAFF
15	TRBD1	TRBV18	TRBJ2-5	many	TGTGCCAGCTCACAGGGACAGGGGAATACAGAGACCCAGTACTTC	CASSQGQGNTETQYF
15	TRBD2	TRBV6-2/TRBV6-3	TRBJ2-1	many	TGTGCCAGCAGTCATAGCGGGGGGGCCTACAATGAGCAGTTCTTC	CASSHSGGAYNEQFF
16	.	TRBV7-2	TRBJ2-3	.	TGTGCCAGCAGCTTAGGACTAGGGGAATACACAGATACGCAGTATTTT	CASSLGLGEYTDTQYF
16	TRBD1	TRBV12-3/TRBV12-4	TRBJ1-5	many	TGTGCCAGCAGTTCGCGACAGGGTTTGGGGAATCAGCCCCAGCATTTT	CASSSRQGLGNQPQHF
15	.	TRBV12-3/TRBV12-4	TRBJ2-7	few	TGTGCCAGCAGTTATAGGGACTCGGTGGTCGGGGAGCAGTACTTC	CASSYRDSVVGEQYF
16	TRBD2	TRBV12-3/TRBV12-4	TRBJ2-3	.	TGTGCCAGCAGTTCGTTAGGGCTAGCGGGGTCAGATCCGCAGTATTTT	CASSSLGLAGSDPQYF
15	TRBD1	TRBV6-1	TRBJ2-7	many	TGTGCCAGCAGGAAACAAGGGGGCCAGCCCTCCGAGCAGTACTTC	CASRKQGGQPSEQYF
19	TRBD2	TRBV4-3	TRBJ2-2	many	TGCGCCAGCAGCCAAGAAAGTGGACTAGCGGGGGGGTACACCGGGGAGCTGTTTTTT	CASSQESGLAGGYTGELFF
16	.	TRBV27	TRBJ2-5	.	TGTGCCAGCAGTCTATGGGGACTCGGGGAGCAAGAGACCCAGTACTTC	CASSLWGLGEQETQYF
16	.	TRBV6-6	TRBJ1-2	many	TGTGCCAGCAGTTACTCGACGCACCAGGGGACCCCTGGCTACACCTTC	CASSYSTHQGTPGYTF
15	TRBD1	TRBV7-2	TRBJ2-7	many	TGTGCCAGCAGCTTAGTAGGGACAGTTTCCTACGAGCAGTACTTC	CASSLVGTVSYEQYF
18	TRBD1	TRBV9	TRBJ2-3	few	TGTGCCAGCAGCGCAAGATCTTGGACAGGGAAAAGCACAGATACGCAGTATTTT	CASSARSWTGKSTDTQYF
17	.	TRBV28	TRBJ2-7	many	TGTGCCAGCAGTTTTATTTCCCGGGGTCTGATTGCTTACGAGCAGTACTTC	CASSFISRGLIAYEQYF
13	TRBD1	TRBV5-1	TRBJ1-1	many	TGCGCCAGCAACAGGGGAGAGGGCACTGAAGCTTTCTTT	CASNRGEGTEAFF
14	TRBD1	TRBV9	TRBJ1-2	many	TGTGCCAGCAGCGTAGGACAGGGAAACTATGGCTACACCTTC	CASSVGQGNYGYTF
13	.	TRBV2	TRBJ1-4	many	TGTGCCACCCGGACATCGACTAATGAAAAACTGTTTTTT	CATRTSTNEKLFF
13	TRBD1	TRBV30	TRBJ1-1	many	TGTGCCTGGAGCGGACAGGTGAACACTGAAGCTTTCTTT	CAWSGQVNTEAFF
15	.	TRBV10-3	TRBJ2-2	many	TGTGCCATCAGTGAGTCCAACAGGGAGGCCGGGGAGCTGTTTTTT	CAISESNREAGELFF